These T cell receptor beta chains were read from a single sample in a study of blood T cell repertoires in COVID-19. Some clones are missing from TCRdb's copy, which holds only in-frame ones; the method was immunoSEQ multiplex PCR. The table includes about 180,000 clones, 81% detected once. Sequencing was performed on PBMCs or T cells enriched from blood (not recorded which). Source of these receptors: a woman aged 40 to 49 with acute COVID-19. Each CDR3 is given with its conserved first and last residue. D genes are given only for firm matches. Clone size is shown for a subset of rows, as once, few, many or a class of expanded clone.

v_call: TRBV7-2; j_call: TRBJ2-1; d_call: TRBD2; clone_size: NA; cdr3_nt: TGTGCCAGCAGCCCGACTAGCGGGACATACAATGAGCAGTTCTTC; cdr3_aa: CASSPTSGTYNEQFF
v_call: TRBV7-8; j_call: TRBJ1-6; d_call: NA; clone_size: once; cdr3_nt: TGTGCCAGCAGCTTAGTAATCCTGAGCTCCTATAATTCACCCCTCCACTTT; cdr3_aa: CASSLVILSSYNSPLHF
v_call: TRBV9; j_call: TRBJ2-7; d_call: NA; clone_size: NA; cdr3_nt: TGTGCCAGCAGCGCCGGTGGGGGGAACTACGAGCAGTACTTC; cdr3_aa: CASSAGGGNYEQYF
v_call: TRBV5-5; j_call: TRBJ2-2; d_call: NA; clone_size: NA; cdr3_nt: TGTGCCAGCAGCGGACGGGATCAGGCGAACACCGGGGAGCTGTTTTTT; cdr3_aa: CASSGRDQANTGELFF
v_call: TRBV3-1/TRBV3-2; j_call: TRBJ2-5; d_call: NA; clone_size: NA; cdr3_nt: TGTGCCAGCAGCCAAGTTGCCGGAGAGACCCAGTACTTC; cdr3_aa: CASSQVAGETQYF
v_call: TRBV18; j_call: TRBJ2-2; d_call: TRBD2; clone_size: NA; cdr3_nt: TGTGCCAGCTTTCTTAGCGGGAGGTCCACCGGGGAGCTGTTTTTT; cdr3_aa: CASFLSGRSTGELFF
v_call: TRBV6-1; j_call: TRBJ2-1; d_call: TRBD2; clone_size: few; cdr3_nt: TGTGCCAGCAGTGATCGGGGGGGCGGGAGCGGCAATGAGCAGTTCTTC; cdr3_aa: CASSDRGGGSGNEQFF
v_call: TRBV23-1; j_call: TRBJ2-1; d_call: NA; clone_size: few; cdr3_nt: TGCGCCAGCAGTCAAACCTCCCTAGGGGTTACCGACAATGAGCAGTTCTTC; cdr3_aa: CASSQTSLGVTDNEQFF
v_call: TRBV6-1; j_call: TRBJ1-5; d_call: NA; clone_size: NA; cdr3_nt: TGTGCCAGCAGTGAAGTTGGCGGAGATCAGCCCCAGCATTTT; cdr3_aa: CASSEVGGDQPQHF
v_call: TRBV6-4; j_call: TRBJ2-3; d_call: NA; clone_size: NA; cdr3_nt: TGTGCCAGTAGACACCCGGGGGTCCCTTCGGAGGATTTT; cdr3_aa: CASRHPGVPSEDF
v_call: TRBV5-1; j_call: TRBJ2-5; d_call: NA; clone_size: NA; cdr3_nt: TGCGCCAGCAGCTTGCGGGGTGCCCAAGAGACCCAGTACTTC; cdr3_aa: CASSLRGAQETQYF
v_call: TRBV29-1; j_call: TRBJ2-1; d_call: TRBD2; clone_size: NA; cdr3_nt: TGCAGCGTTGTGGCTAGCGGTAGCTCCTACAATGAGCAGTTCTTC; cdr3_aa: CSVVASGSSYNEQFF
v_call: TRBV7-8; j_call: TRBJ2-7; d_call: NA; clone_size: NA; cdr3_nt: TGTGCCACAAGCCATCACCCAGGGGCACTACCCTACGAGCAGTACTTC; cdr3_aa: CATSHHPGALPYEQYF
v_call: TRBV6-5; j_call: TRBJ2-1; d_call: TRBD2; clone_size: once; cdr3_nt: TGTGCCAGCAGTCAACGGGGGGGACGGGGCAGCGAGCAGTTCTTC; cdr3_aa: CASSQRGGRGSEQFF
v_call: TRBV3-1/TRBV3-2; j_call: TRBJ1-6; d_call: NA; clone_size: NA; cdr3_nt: TGTGCCAGCAGCCAGTTAAACCTACGGGATTCACCCCTCCACTTT; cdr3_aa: CASSQLNLRDSPLHF
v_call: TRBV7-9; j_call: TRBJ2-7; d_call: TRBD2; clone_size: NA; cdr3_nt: TGTGCCAGCAGCTTAGCGGCGGGGGACGGAACCTACGAGCAGTACTTC; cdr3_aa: CASSLAAGDGTYEQYF
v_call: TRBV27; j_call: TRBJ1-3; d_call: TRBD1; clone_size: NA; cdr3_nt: TGTGCCAGCAGTCACAGGGGAACGGTATCTGGAAACACCATATATTTT; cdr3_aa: CASSHRGTVSGNTIYF
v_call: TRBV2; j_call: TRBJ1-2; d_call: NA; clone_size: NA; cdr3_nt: TGTGCCAGCAGTGTTACAGCTAACTATGGCTACACCTTC; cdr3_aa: CASSVTANYGYTF
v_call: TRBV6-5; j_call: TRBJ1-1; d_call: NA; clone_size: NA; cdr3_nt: TGTGCCAGCAACCTCGCGGTCGGGATGAACACTGAAGCTTTCTTT; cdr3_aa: CASNLAVGMNTEAFF
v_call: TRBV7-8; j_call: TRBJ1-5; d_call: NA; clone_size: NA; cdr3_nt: TGTGCCAGCAGCCGGGAGAGGAAGACAGTCAATCAGCCCCAGCATTTT; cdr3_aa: CASSRERKTVNQPQHF
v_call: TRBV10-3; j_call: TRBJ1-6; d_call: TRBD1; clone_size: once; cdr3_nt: TGTGCCATCAGCGCGACAGGGTCTAATTCACCCCTCCACTTT; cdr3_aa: CAISATGSNSPLHF
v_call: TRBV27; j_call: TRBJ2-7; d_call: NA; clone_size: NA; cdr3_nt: TGTGCCAGCAAAGTACGAGGCTACGAGCAGTACTTC; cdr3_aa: CASKVRGYEQYF
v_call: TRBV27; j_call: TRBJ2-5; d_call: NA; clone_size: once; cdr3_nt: TGTGCCAGCAGTTTATCGTTGACAGAAGAGACCCAGTACTTC; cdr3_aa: CASSLSLTEETQYF
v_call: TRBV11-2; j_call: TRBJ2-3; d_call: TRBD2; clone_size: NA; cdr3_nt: TGTGCCAGCAGGGTTAGCGGGAGCACAGATACGCAGTATTTT; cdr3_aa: CASRVSGSTDTQYF
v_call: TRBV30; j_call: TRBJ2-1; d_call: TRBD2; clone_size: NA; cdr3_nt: TGTGCCTGGAGTTACGATAGCGGGTACAATGAGCAGTTCTTC; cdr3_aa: CAWSYDSGYNEQFF
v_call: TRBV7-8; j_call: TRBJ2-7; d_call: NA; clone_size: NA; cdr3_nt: TGTGCCAGCAGCTTAGACAGGGAAATAGGCTACGAGCAGTACTTC; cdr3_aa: CASSLDREIGYEQYF
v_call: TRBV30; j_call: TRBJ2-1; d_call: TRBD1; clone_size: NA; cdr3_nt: TGTGCCTGGAGTGCCCTTACAGGGGATGAGCAGTTCTTC; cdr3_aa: CAWSALTGDEQFF
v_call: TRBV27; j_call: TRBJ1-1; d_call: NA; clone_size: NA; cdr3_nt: TGTGCCAGCAGTTTGGGGGGTTGGAACACTGAAGCTTTCTTT; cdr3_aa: CASSLGGWNTEAFF
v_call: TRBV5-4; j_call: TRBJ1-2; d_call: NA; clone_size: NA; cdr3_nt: TGTGCCAGCAGCACCGGGGCAGGGGACTATGGCTACACCTTC; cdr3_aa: CASSTGAGDYGYTF
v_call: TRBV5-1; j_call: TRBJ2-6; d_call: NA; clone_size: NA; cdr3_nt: TGCGCCAGCACCTCCCCTGGGGCCAACGTCCTGACTTTC; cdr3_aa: CASTSPGANVLTF
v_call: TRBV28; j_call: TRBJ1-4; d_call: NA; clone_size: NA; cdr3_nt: TGTGCCAGCAGTTTACTCCAGGGGACTAATGAAAAACTGTTTTTT; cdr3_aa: CASSLLQGTNEKLFF
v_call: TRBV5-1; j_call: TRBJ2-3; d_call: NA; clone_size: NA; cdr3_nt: TGCGCCAGCACAATACCAAGCGGCTCTGACACAGATACGCAGTATTTT; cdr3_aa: CASTIPSGSDTDTQYF
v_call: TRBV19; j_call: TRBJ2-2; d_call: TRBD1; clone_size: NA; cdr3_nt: TGTGCCAGTAATAACAGGGGTTTAGGCTTGGAGCTGTTTTTT; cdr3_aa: CASNNRGLGLELFF